Here is one T cell receptor (beta chain) with its context. The data were taken from a study of blood T cell repertoires in COVID-19. As for the study in general: The study drew acute and convalescent COVID-19 samples from the United States, Italy and Spain. From T cells, B-cell-depleted T cells, or PBMCs came the material, which was cDNA or gDNA.

Methods used by the authors: By means of reference gene primer amplification, nucleated cell counts were estimated. The table came from immunoSEQ multiplex PCR; TCRdb's copy has only in-frame clones and leaves some out. V, J and clone size reflect that table, while D and trimming were determined from the DNA. The table has 300,000 to 400,000 clones, approximately 86% seen once; the top ten hold 3%. The CDR3 sequence is 15 residues long. Germline V lookup: CDR1 LNHDA, CDR2 SQIVND (reference sequence). Between the trimmed V and J ends, which lost 5 bases and 9 bases, there was a span of 20 bases. This TCR derives from a human donor in a cohort sampled during active COVID-19. V and J are TRBV19 and TRBJ2-1, with D hard to call. The sample was peripheral blood. As DNA, the CDR3 is TGTGCCAGTAGTCCCTTACCCCACAGTGATGGTGAGCAGTTCTTC. Translation: CASSPLPHSDGEQFF.